These T cell receptor beta chains were read from a single sample in a study of blood T cell repertoires in COVID-19. The table came from immunoSEQ multiplex PCR; TCRdb's copy has only in-frame clones and leaves some out. Here the sample spans 120,000 or so clones, about 77% being singletons. The sequencing input was peripheral blood. The receptors originated from a human donor in a cohort sampled during active COVID-19. Both conserved end residues are part of each CDR3. The D gene is left open where the match is weak. Clone size, where shown, is once, few, many, or a class for clones that have expanded.

clone_size: NA
j_call: TRBJ2-2
cdr3_length: 12
v_call: TRBV7-9
d_call: NA
cdr3_nt: TGTGCCAGCAGCCGGGACTCAGGAGACGTGTTTTTT
cdr3_aa: CASSRDSGDVFF

clone_size: NA
j_call: TRBJ1-5
cdr3_length: 14
v_call: TRBV2
d_call: NA
cdr3_nt: TGTGCCAGCAGTGTCTGGGCAGAAAATCAGCCCCAGCATTTT
cdr3_aa: CASSVWAENQPQHF

clone_size: few
j_call: TRBJ2-1
cdr3_length: 15
v_call: TRBV7-9
d_call: TRBD2
cdr3_nt: TGTGCCAGCAGCCCAGGACTAGCGGGAGTCAATGAGCAGTTCTTC
cdr3_aa: CASSPGLAGVNEQFF

clone_size: NA
j_call: TRBJ2-6
cdr3_length: 18
v_call: TRBV6-1
d_call: NA
cdr3_nt: TGTGCCAGCAGTGTTGGAATGGCAGGACTCTCTGGGGCCAACGTCCTGACTTTC
cdr3_aa: CASSVGMAGLSGANVLTF

clone_size: few
j_call: TRBJ1-1
cdr3_length: 13
v_call: TRBV28
d_call: NA
cdr3_nt: TGTGCCAGCAGGCCTGGACAGCTCTACTTCGCTTTCTTT
cdr3_aa: CASRPGQLYFAFF

clone_size: few
j_call: TRBJ2-2
cdr3_length: 14
v_call: TRBV5-1
d_call: TRBD2
cdr3_nt: TGCGCCAGCAGCTCTAGCGGGGCGACCGGGGAGCTGTTTTTT
cdr3_aa: CASSSSGATGELFF

clone_size: NA
j_call: TRBJ1-5
cdr3_length: 12
v_call: TRBV30
d_call: TRBD1
cdr3_nt: TGTGCCTGCGGACAGGGGGATCAGCCCCAGCATTTT
cdr3_aa: CACGQGDQPQHF

clone_size: once
j_call: TRBJ1-4
cdr3_length: 15
v_call: TRBV6-5
d_call: NA
cdr3_nt: TGTGCCAGCAGTCCTATCAGGGGCAAGCGTGAAAAACTGTTTTTT
cdr3_aa: CASSPIRGKREKLFF

clone_size: once
j_call: TRBJ1-5
cdr3_length: 13
v_call: TRBV11-2
d_call: NA
cdr3_nt: TGTGCCAGCAGCTTCTTGCAGAATCAGCCCCAGCATTTT
cdr3_aa: CASSFLQNQPQHF

clone_size: NA
j_call: TRBJ2-3
cdr3_length: 17
v_call: TRBV7-2
d_call: TRBD2
cdr3_nt: TGTGCCAGCAGCTTATTTCCGGGAGGGCCCGGAACAGATACGCAGTATTTT
cdr3_aa: CASSLFPGGPGTDTQYF

clone_size: once
j_call: TRBJ1-2
cdr3_length: 11
v_call: TRBV29-1
d_call: NA
cdr3_nt: TGCAGCGCTACAGGGTCAGATGGCTACACCTTC
cdr3_aa: CSATGSDGYTF

clone_size: NA
j_call: TRBJ2-7
cdr3_length: 15
v_call: TRBV6-2/TRBV6-3
d_call: TRBD2
cdr3_nt: TGTGCCAGCAGCCCCGGGCTAGCGGGAGTCTACGAGCAGTACTTC
cdr3_aa: CASSPGLAGVYEQYF

clone_size: NA
j_call: TRBJ2-5
cdr3_length: 15
v_call: TRBV7-7
d_call: NA
cdr3_nt: TGTGCTAGCAGCTTTTCGAAGGGGTTCGGTGAGACCCAGTACTTC
cdr3_aa: CASSFSKGFGETQYF

clone_size: NA
j_call: TRBJ2-3
cdr3_length: 12
v_call: TRBV6-5
d_call: NA
cdr3_nt: TGTGCCAGCAGTTCGAGTGCGGATACGCAGTATTTT
cdr3_aa: CASSSSADTQYF

clone_size: NA
j_call: TRBJ2-1
cdr3_length: 15
v_call: TRBV30
d_call: TRBD1
cdr3_nt: TGTGCCTGGAGTGTACGGCAGGGGGAATGGAATGAGCAGTTCTTC
cdr3_aa: CAWSVRQGEWNEQFF

clone_size: NA
j_call: TRBJ2-5
cdr3_length: 14
v_call: TRBV13
d_call: NA
cdr3_nt: TGTGCCAGCAGCACCCGAGCCACGGGAGAGACCCAGTACTTC
cdr3_aa: CASSTRATGETQYF

clone_size: NA
j_call: TRBJ2-3
cdr3_length: 15
v_call: TRBV10-3
d_call: TRBD2
cdr3_nt: TGTGCCATCAGGGCGGGAGACCCCCGCACAGATACGCAGTATTTT
cdr3_aa: CAIRAGDPRTDTQYF

clone_size: few
j_call: TRBJ1-2
cdr3_length: 16
v_call: TRBV28
d_call: TRBD1
cdr3_nt: TGTGCCAGCAGAGCCCCGGGGACAGGGATTCACTATGGCTACACCTTC
cdr3_aa: CASRAPGTGIHYGYTF

clone_size: NA
j_call: TRBJ2-7
cdr3_length: 14
v_call: TRBV4-2
d_call: NA
cdr3_nt: TGTGCCAGCAGCCAAGAGGCCAGTTCCTACGAGCAGTACTTC
cdr3_aa: CASSQEASSYEQYF

clone_size: NA
j_call: TRBJ2-1
cdr3_length: 15
v_call: TRBV18
d_call: TRBD1
cdr3_nt: TGTGCCAGCTCAATGGGACAGGGGGTCCACAATGAGCAGTTCTTC
cdr3_aa: CASSMGQGVHNEQFF

clone_size: NA
j_call: TRBJ2-1
cdr3_length: 18
v_call: TRBV24-1
d_call: TRBD2
cdr3_nt: TGTGCCACCAGTGATTTTCTGACTAGCGGGGGGTCCTACAATGAGCAGTTCTTC
cdr3_aa: CATSDFLTSGGSYNEQFF

clone_size: once
j_call: TRBJ2-3
cdr3_length: 17
v_call: TRBV5-1
d_call: TRBD1
cdr3_nt: TGCGCCAGCAGCTTGGAGGGACGGCCAAGGGGGCCAGATACGCAGTATTTT
cdr3_aa: CASSLEGRPRGPDTQYF

clone_size: once
j_call: TRBJ2-3
cdr3_length: 16
v_call: TRBV3-1/TRBV3-2
d_call: NA
cdr3_nt: TGTGCCAGCAGCCCTGCGCGGTCAGGGGGCACAGATACGCAGTATTTT
cdr3_aa: CASSPARSGGTDTQYF

clone_size: NA
j_call: TRBJ1-1
cdr3_length: 14
v_call: TRBV27
d_call: NA
cdr3_nt: TGTGCCAGCATCCTCCTTCAGGGGCGCACTGAAGCTTTCTTT
cdr3_aa: CASILLQGRTEAFF

clone_size: NA
j_call: TRBJ2-1
cdr3_length: 12
v_call: TRBV12-3/TRBV12-4
d_call: NA
cdr3_nt: TGTGCCAGCAGTCATCCAGGGCTTGAGCAGTTCTTC
cdr3_aa: CASSHPGLEQFF

clone_size: NA
j_call: TRBJ2-3
cdr3_length: 15
v_call: TRBV19
d_call: TRBD2
cdr3_nt: TGTGCCAGTAGTGGGGGACTAGCGGTCACAGATACGCAGTATTTT
cdr3_aa: CASSGGLAVTDTQYF

clone_size: NA
j_call: TRBJ2-3
cdr3_length: 15
v_call: TRBV7-2
d_call: TRBD1
cdr3_nt: TGTGCCAGCAGCTTGAGGACAGGGGGGTCCGATACGCAGTATTTT
cdr3_aa: CASSLRTGGSDTQYF

clone_size: NA
j_call: TRBJ2-2
cdr3_length: 16
v_call: TRBV7-7
d_call: TRBD2
cdr3_nt: TGTGCCAGCAGCTTTAGCGGGAGTATGAACACCGGGGAGCTGTTTTTT
cdr3_aa: CASSFSGSMNTGELFF

clone_size: few
j_call: TRBJ2-1
cdr3_length: 16
v_call: TRBV19
d_call: TRBD2
cdr3_nt: TGTGCCAGTAGTATCGGGATAGCGGGAAGGTACAATGAGCAGTTCTTC
cdr3_aa: CASSIGIAGRYNEQFF

clone_size: NA
j_call: TRBJ2-7
cdr3_length: 13
v_call: TRBV29-1
d_call: TRBD1
cdr3_nt: TGCAGCGTTCTTACAGGGGGGACCTACGAGCAGTACTTC
cdr3_aa: CSVLTGGTYEQYF

clone_size: few
j_call: TRBJ1-2
cdr3_length: 13
v_call: TRBV10-2
d_call: NA
cdr3_nt: TGCGCCAGCAGTGTTGGGAGGATCGATGGCTACACCTTC
cdr3_aa: CASSVGRIDGYTF

clone_size: NA
j_call: TRBJ2-3
cdr3_length: 16
v_call: TRBV6-5
d_call: NA
cdr3_nt: TGTGCCAGCAGTTACATGGGGGCAGGGGACACAGATACGCAGTATTTT
cdr3_aa: CASSYMGAGDTDTQYF

clone_size: NA
j_call: TRBJ2-1
cdr3_length: 12
v_call: TRBV6-2/TRBV6-3
d_call: NA
cdr3_nt: TGTGCCAGCAGTTATAGCGGAAATGAGCAGTTCTTC
cdr3_aa: CASSYSGNEQFF

clone_size: NA
j_call: TRBJ1-2
cdr3_length: 12
v_call: TRBV28
d_call: NA
cdr3_nt: TGTGCCAGCGTCGCGGGGCAATATGGCTACACCTTC
cdr3_aa: CASVAGQYGYTF

clone_size: NA
j_call: TRBJ2-3
cdr3_length: 14
v_call: TRBV12-5
d_call: NA
cdr3_nt: TGTGCTAGTGGTTTGGGAGACACTAGTGATACGCAGTATTTT
cdr3_aa: CASGLGDTSDTQYF

clone_size: few
j_call: TRBJ2-7
cdr3_length: 17
v_call: TRBV12-2
d_call: NA
cdr3_nt: TGTGCAAGTCGCTTAGTTAGTACTAGCGGGTTTCATTACGAGCAGTACTTC
cdr3_aa: CASRLVSTSGFHYEQYF

clone_size: NA
j_call: TRBJ2-1
cdr3_length: 15
v_call: TRBV7-2
d_call: NA
cdr3_nt: TGTGCCAGCAGCTTAGCTTGGTTGAGGGGGAATGAGCAGTTCTTC
cdr3_aa: CASSLAWLRGNEQFF

clone_size: NA
j_call: TRBJ2-7
cdr3_length: 17
v_call: TRBV5-6
d_call: TRBD1
cdr3_nt: TGTGCCAGCAGCTTGATAGGACAGGCGATTTACCTGAGGGAGCAGTACTTC
cdr3_aa: CASSLIGQAIYLREQYF

clone_size: NA
j_call: TRBJ2-1
cdr3_length: 18
v_call: TRBV7-3
d_call: TRBD2
cdr3_nt: TGTGCCAGCAGCTGGGGCGCGGGGGGCCCTCGGTGGGACAATGAGCAGTTCTTC
cdr3_aa: CASSWGAGGPRWDNEQFF

clone_size: NA
j_call: TRBJ2-7
cdr3_length: 14
v_call: TRBV9
d_call: NA
cdr3_nt: TGTGCCAGCAGTCCCGGGACTGGGCTGCGGGAGCAGTACTTC
cdr3_aa: CASSPGTGLREQYF

clone_size: NA
j_call: TRBJ2-1
cdr3_length: 15
v_call: TRBV11-2
d_call: TRBD2
cdr3_nt: TGTGCCAGCAGCCTCACTAGCGTCTCCTACAATGAGCAGTTCTTC
cdr3_aa: CASSLTSVSYNEQFF